This T cell receptor beta chain was captured in a study of response to subunit inactivated influenza vaccine. Worth noting for this clonotype: Its antigen is unknown.

Study findings and constraints: Authors proposed each seasonal influenza vaccination draws in few new T cells.

One entry per CDR3 protein results from TCRdb running MiXCR on the RT-PCR reads. The sample has 600,000 to 850,000 distinct CDR3 sequences; about 14% are singletons. In germline, CDR1 is SGHAT, CDR2 FQNNGV. V was cut by 5 bases and J by 6 bases, with 13 bases left in between. The CDR3 is made up of 14 amino acids. Specimen: PBMCs from blood, collected approximately 15 days before vaccination. The clonotype originates from a man aged 50 to 60 who received an inactivated influenza vaccine. This chain connects TRBV11-2 to TRBJ2-2; D remains ambiguous. The DNA for the CDR3 is TGTGCCAGCAGCCCCATCCTGGGTGCCGGGGAGCTGTTTTTT. Protein sequence: CASSPILGAGELFF. The whole variable domain, filled in from reference TRBV11-2 and TRBJ2-2, reads EAGVAQSPRYKIIEKRQSVAFWCNPISGHATLYWYQQILGQGPKLLIQFQNNGVVDDSQLPKDRFSAERLKGVDSTLKIQPAKLEDSAVYLCASSPILGAGELFFGEGSRLTVL.